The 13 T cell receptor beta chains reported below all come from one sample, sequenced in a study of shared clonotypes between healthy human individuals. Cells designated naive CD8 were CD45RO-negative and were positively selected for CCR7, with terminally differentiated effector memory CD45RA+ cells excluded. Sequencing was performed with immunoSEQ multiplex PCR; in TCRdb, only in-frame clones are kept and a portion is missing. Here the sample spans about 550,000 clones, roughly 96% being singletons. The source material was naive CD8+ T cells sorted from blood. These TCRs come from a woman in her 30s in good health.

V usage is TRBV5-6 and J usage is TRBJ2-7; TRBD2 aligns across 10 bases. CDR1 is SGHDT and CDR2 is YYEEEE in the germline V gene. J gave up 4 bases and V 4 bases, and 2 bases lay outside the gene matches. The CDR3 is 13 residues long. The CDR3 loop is CASSVAGGYEQYF. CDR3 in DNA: TGTGCCAGCAGCGTAGCGGGAGGATACGAGCAGTACTTC.

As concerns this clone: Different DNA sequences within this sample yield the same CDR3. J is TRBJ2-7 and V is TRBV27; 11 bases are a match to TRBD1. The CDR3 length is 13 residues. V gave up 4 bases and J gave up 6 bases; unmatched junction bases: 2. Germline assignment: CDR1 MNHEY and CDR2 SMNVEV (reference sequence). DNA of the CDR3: TGTGCCAGCAGTTACGGGACAGGGGGCGAGCAGTACTTC. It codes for CASSYGTGGEQYF.

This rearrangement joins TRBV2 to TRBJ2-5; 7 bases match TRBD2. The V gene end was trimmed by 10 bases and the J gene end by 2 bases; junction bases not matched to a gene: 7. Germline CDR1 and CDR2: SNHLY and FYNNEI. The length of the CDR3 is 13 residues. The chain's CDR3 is CATWGGPQETQYF. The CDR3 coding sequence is TGTGCCACCTGGGGGGGTCCACAAGAGACCCAGTACTTC.

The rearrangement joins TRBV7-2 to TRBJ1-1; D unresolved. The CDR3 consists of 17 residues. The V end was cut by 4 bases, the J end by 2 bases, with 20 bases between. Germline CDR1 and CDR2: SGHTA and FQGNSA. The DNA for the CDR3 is TGTGCCAGCAGCTCGGTCCTAAGGGAGTATTTAAACACTGAAGCTTTCTTT. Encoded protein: CASSSVLREYLNTEAFF. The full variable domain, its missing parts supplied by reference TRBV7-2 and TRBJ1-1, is GAGVSQSPSNKVTEKGKDVELRCDPISGHTALYWYRQSLGQGLEFLIYFQGNSAPDKSGLPSDRFSAERTGGSVSTLTIQRTQQEDSAVYLCASSSVLREYLNTEAFFGQGTRLTVV.

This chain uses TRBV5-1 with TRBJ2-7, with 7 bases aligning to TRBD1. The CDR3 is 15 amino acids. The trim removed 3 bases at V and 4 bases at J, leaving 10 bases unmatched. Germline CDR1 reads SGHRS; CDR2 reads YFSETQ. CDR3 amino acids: CASSYRDSDRYEQYF. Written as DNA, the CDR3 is TGCGCCAGCAGCTATAGGGACAGCGATCGGTACGAGCAGTACTTC.

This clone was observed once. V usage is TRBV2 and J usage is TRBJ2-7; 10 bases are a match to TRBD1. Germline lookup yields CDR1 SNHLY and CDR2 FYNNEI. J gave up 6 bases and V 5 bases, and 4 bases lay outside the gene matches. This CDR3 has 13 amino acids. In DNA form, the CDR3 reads TGTGCCAGCAGTCGACAGGGGGCCCTCGAGCAGTACTTC. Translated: CASSRQGALEQYF.

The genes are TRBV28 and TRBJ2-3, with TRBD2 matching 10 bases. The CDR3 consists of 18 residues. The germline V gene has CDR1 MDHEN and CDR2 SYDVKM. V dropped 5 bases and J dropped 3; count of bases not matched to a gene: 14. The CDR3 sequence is CASSPQKPIAGGTDTQYF. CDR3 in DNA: TGTGCCAGCAGTCCCCAGAAACCCATAGCGGGAGGAACAGATACGCAGTATTTT.

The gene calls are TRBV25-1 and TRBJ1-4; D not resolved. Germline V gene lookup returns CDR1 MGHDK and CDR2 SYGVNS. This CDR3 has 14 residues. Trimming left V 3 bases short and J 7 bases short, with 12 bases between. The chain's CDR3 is CASSDWVEVEKLFF. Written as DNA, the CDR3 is TGTGCCAGCAGTGATTGGGTAGAGGTTGAAAAACTGTTTTTT.

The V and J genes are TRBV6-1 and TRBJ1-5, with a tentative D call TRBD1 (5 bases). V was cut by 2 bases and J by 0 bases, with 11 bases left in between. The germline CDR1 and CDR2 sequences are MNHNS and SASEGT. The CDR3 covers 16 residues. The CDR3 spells CASSERGTGSNQPQHF. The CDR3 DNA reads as TGTGCCAGCAGTGAACGGGGGACCGGTAGCAATCAGCCCCAGCATTTT.

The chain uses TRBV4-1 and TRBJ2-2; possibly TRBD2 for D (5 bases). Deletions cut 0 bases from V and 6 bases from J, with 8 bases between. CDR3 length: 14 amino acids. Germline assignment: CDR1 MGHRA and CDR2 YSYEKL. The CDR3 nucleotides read TGCGCCAGCAGCCAAGAGGCGAGGGCCGGGGAGCTGTTTTTT. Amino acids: CASSQEARAGELFF.

In DNA form, the CDR3 reads TGTGCCAGCAGCCCTCCCCCGGGAACGATGGGGTACGAGCAGTACTTC. It yields the protein CASSPPPGTMGYEQYF. V usage is TRBV5-4 and J usage is TRBJ2-7; D is possibly TRBD2 (5 bases). The ends were cut back, 4 bases at V and 4 bases at J, with 21 bases in the middle. The CDR3 spans 16 residues. CDR1 and CDR2 from the germline V gene are SGHNT and YYREEE (reference sequence).

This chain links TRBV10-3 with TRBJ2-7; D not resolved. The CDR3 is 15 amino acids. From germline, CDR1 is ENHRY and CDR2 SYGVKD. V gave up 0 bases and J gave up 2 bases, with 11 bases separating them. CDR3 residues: CAISESERHTYEQYF. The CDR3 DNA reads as TGTGCCATCAGTGAGTCGGAGAGGCATACCTACGAGCAGTACTTC.

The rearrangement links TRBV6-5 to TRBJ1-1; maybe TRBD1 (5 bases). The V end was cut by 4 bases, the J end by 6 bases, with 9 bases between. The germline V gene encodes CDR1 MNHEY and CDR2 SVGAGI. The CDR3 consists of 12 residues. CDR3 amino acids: CASSSGYPEAFF. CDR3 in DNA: TGTGCCAGCAGTTCAGGGTACCCTGAAGCTTTCTTT.